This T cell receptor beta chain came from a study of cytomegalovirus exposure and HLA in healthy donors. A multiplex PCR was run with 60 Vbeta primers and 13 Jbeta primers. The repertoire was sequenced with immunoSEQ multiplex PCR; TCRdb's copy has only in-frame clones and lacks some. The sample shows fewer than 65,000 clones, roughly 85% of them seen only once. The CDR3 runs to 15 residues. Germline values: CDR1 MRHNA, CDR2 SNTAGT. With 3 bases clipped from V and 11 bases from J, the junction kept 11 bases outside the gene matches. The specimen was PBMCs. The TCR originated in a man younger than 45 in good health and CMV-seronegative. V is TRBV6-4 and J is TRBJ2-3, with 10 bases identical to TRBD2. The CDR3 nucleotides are TGTGCCAGCAGTGAAGGTGCTAGCGGGGGTGCAAGGCAGTATTTT. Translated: CASSEGASGGARQYF.